This T cell receptor beta chain was profiled in a study of molecular identifiers for immune sequencing clone quantification. Whole-study results and caveats: Reportedly, one cell's Jurkat TCR RNA was detected within 1,100,000 naive CD8 cells.

This clonotype was picked up one time. Its cognate antigen is unknown. Compared with germline, one end of the junction differs, possibly owing to a read error. CDR1 is SGHVS and CDR2 is FQNEAQ in the germline V gene. The CDR3 spans 16 residues. TCR libraries were built in bulk with a published protocol and specific TCR primers. Using its own MiXCR run on the PCR reads, TCRdb lists one record per CDR3 protein. Of hundreds of thousands of distinct CDR3 sequences in the sample, about a quarter were seen once. The clonotype was recovered from a human donor in good health. Some libraries in this study had Jurkat cell RNA spiked in. V usage is TRBV7-8 and J usage is TRBJ2-1; 9 nucleotides line up with TRBD1. Source material: naive CD8+ T cells from blood, with Jurkat cell RNA spiked in. Regarding subset: FACS-sorted CD8+CD4-CCR7+CD45RA+ naive T cells. The CDR3 DNA follows: TGTGCCAACAGCGAACCGGGGACAGGGTCCTACAATGAGCAGTTCTTC. Amino acids: CANSEPGTGSYNEQFF. The full variable domain, completed using reference TRBV7-8 and TRBJ2-1, is GAGVSQSPRYKVAKRGQDVALRCDPISGHVSLFWYQQALGQGPEFLTYFQNEAQLDKSGLPSDRFFAERPEGSVSTLKIQRTQQEDSAVYLCANSEPGTGSYNEQFFGPGTRLTVL.